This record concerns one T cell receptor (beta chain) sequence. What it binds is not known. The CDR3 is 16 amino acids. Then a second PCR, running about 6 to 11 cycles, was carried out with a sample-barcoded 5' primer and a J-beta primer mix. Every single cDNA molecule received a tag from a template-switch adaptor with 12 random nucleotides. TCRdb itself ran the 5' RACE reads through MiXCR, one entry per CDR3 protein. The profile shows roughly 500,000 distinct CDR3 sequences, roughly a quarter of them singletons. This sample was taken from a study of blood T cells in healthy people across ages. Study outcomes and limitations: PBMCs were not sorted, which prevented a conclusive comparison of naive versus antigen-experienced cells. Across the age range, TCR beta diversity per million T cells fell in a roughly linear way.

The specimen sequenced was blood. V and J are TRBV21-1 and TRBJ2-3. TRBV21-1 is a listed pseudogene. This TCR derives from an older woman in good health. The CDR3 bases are TGTGCCAGCAGCAAAGAGTATCGAAGGTGCACAGATACGCAGTATTTT. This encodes CASSKEYRRCTDTQYF.